This passage covers 21 T cell receptor beta chains from one sample sequenced in a study of control samples from healthy donors and cancer patients. The protocol was immunoSEQ multiplex PCR, while the TCRdb copy is restricted to in-frame clones and leaves out a portion. The profile shows some 79,000 clones, 80% to 95% of them singletons. Specimen: PBMCs. Source of these receptors: a woman in her thirties or forties with lung cancer.

The table lists this clone with a count of one. The chain has TRBV15 and TRBJ2-7; 11 bases match TRBD1. V trimming: 5 bases; J trimming: 3 bases; junction bases outside the gene matches: 24. The CDR3 totals 21 residues. Germline CDR1 reads LNHNV; CDR2 reads YYDKDF (reference sequence). CDR3 in amino acids: CATSVGQGGLAFPQGLYEQYF. CDR3 DNA sequence: TGTGCCACCAGCGTGGGACAGGGGGGGTTGGCGTTCCCACAGGGACTCTACGAGCAGTACTTC. Drawing the rest from reference TRBV15 and TRBJ2-7, the complete variable domain is DAMVIQNPRYQVTQFGKPVTLSCSQTLNHNVMYWYQQKSSQAPKLLFHYYDKDFNNEADTPDNFQSRRPNTSFCFLDIRSPGLGDTAMYLCATSVGQGGLAFPQGLYEQYFGPGTRLTVT.

This rearrangement joins TRBV6-5 to TRBJ1-1; the D gene is possibly TRBD1 (5 bases). Trimming took 5 bases from V and 7 from J, leaving 20 bases between them. The CDR3 has 15 residues. Per germline, CDR1 MNHEY and CDR2 SVGAGI. The CDR3 bases are TGTGCCAGCAGTCCGAGACAGACTGGAGGAATTGAAGCTTTCTTT. Translated, it gives CASSPRQTGGIEAFF.

The CDR3 DNA reads as TGTGCCAGTAGTATAGAGGGCGACCCTTACCCCGGAGCAACTAATGAAAAACTGTTTTTT. It specifies CASSIEGDPYPGATNEKLFF. V and J are TRBV19 and TRBJ1-4; D gene uncertain. The germline V and J ends were trimmed by 0 bases and 0 bases, with 20 bases remaining between them. CDR1 and CDR2 from the germline V gene are LNHDA and SQIVND (reference sequence). The CDR3 runs 20 residues. The full variable domain, its missing parts supplied by reference TRBV19 and TRBJ1-4, is DGGITQSPKYLFRKEGQNVTLSCEQNLNHDAMYWYRQDPGQGLRLIYYSQIVNDFQKGDIAEGYSVSREKKESFPLTVTSAQKNPTAFYLCASSIEGDPYPGATNEKLFFGSGTQLSVL.

The gene calls are TRBV24-1 and TRBJ2-3; D might be TRBD1 (6 bases). V shed 3 bases and J shed 3 bases, with 21 bases lying between them. This CDR3 is 18 amino acids long. CDR1 is KGHDR, CDR2 SFDVKD, per germline. CDR3: CATSDGVFRTGTTDTQYF. In DNA form, the CDR3 reads TGTGCCACCAGTGATGGGGTTTTCCGTACAGGGACAACAGATACGCAGTATTTT.

The V gene is TRBV5-1, the J gene TRBJ2-1; 7 bases line up with TRBD1. The CDR3 loop spans 15 amino acids. V shed 4 bases and J 0 bases; nucleotides not matched to a gene: 4. Germline assignment: CDR1 SGHRS and CDR2 YFSETQ. Here the CDR3 DNA reads TGCGCCAGCAGCCCGGGACAGAGCTCCTACAATGAGCAGTTCTTC. Protein sequence: CASSPGQSSYNEQFF.

This clone has just a few counts. The J gene is TRBJ1-6, the V gene TRBV29-1; D is unresolved. CDR1 is SQVTM and CDR2 is ANQGSEA in the germline V gene. Trimming pared 3 bases from V and 9 bases from J, leaving 12 bases between. The CDR3 runs 13 residues. The CDR3 is CSVDEQNGSPLHF. The DNA of the CDR3 is TGCAGCGTTGATGAGCAAAACGGTTCACCCCTCCACTTT.

The table lists this clone with a count of one. The chain is built from TRBV2 and TRBJ1-1; D gene unclear. The CDR3 length is 14 residues. V lost 6 bases to trimming and J lost 3 bases, with 14 bases between them. Germline CDR1 is SNHLY and CDR2 is FYNNEI. The DNA of the CDR3 is TGTGCCAGCAGGGATGGGGAGGGCGACACTGAAGCTTTCTTT. Amino acid sequence: CASRDGEGDTEAFF.

V and J are TRBV28 and TRBJ1-2; D possibly corresponds to TRBD1 (6 bases). CDR3 length: 13 amino acids. Trimming pared 6 bases from V and 0 bases from J, leaving 8 bases between. Germline V gene lookup returns CDR1 MDHEN and CDR2 SYDVKM. CDR3 loop: CASRGASNYGYTF. In nucleotides, the CDR3 is TGTGCCAGCAGGGGGGCTTCTAACTATGGCTACACCTTC.

This clone appeared once. The chain links TRBV20-1 to TRBJ1-1; D is possibly TRBD1 (5 bases). Trimming removed 3 bases at V and 1 base at J, with 15 bases between. Germline loops: CDR1 DFQATT, CDR2 SNEGSKA (reference sequence). The CDR3 runs 15 residues. In nucleotides, the CDR3 is TGCAGTGCTAGTTTCCGACAGACCAAGAACACTGAAGCTTTCTTT. It is translated as CSASFRQTKNTEAFF.

The chain recombines TRBV28 with TRBJ2-7, with 10 bases aligning to TRBD1. The CDR3 loop spans 15 amino acids. The ends lost 6 bases at V and 6 bases at J; junction bases unmatched: 11. CDR1 and CDR2 (germline): MDHEN, SYDVKM. As DNA, the CDR3 is TGTGCCAGCAGACAGGACAGGGGGTTTCTCTTCGAGCAGTACTTC. Protein product: CASRQDRGFLFEQYF.

The chain has TRBV13 and TRBJ1-1, with D possibly being TRBD1 (6 bases). Trimming cost V 5 bases and J 2 bases, with 15 bases left between them. Germline CDR1 reads PRHDT; CDR2 reads FYEKMQ (reference sequence). The length of the CDR3 is 15 residues. CDR3 in DNA: TGTGCCAGCAGCCCCACCGGGACACCTAACACTGAAGCTTTCTTT. This translates into CASSPTGTPNTEAFF.

The chain couples TRBV18 to TRBJ2-1, with TRBD1 matching over 9 bases. Germline assignment: CDR1 KGHSH and CDR2 LQKENI. The CDR3 runs 16 residues. V lost 3 bases, J lost 10 bases, and 13 bases stayed unmatched. The CDR3 DNA follows: TGTGCCAGCTCACCCATCCTCCGGGACAGGGCTGAGGAGCAGTTCTTC. This sequence encodes CASSPILRDRAEEQFF. Complete variable domain (other parts from reference TRBV18 and TRBJ2-1): NAGVMQNPRHLVRRRGQEARLRCSPMKGHSHVYWYRQLPEEGLKFMVYLQKENIIDESGMPKERFSAEFPKEGPSILRIQQVVRGDSAAYFCASSPILRDRAEEQFFGPGTRLTVL.

The CDR3 is CASSASTGPYEQYF. CDR3 bases: TGTGCCAGCAGCGCATCGACAGGGCCCTACGAGCAGTACTTC. The chain has TRBV9 and TRBJ2-7; 7 bases match TRBD1. This CDR3 region has 14 residues. After removal of 3 bases from V and 2 bases from J, the junction contained 5 bases not matched to a gene. CDR1 is SGDLS and CDR2 is YYNGEE in the germline V gene.

The chain recombines TRBV5-6 with TRBJ2-7; D tentatively fits TRBD1 or TRBD2 (5 bases each). The germline V gene encodes CDR1 SGHDT and CDR2 YYEEEE. The CDR3 extends over 14 amino acids. Between the trimmed V and J ends, which lost 7 bases and 0 bases, there was a span of 14 bases. CDR3 region: CASGAGTDSYEQYF. The CDR3 region has the DNA TGTGCCAGCGGGGCCGGGACGGACTCCTACGAGCAGTACTTC. The full variable domain, in which reference TRBV5-6 and TRBJ2-7 provide the parts outside the CDR3, is DAGVTQSPTHLIKTRGQQVTLRCSPKSGHDTVSWYQQALGQGPQFIFQYYEEEERQRGNFPDRFSGHQFPNYSSELNVNALLLGDSALYLCASGAGTDSYEQYFGPGTRLTVT.

V and J are TRBV12-3 or TRBV12-4 and TRBJ1-1; D uncertain. V lost 1 base, J lost 1 base, and 4 bases lay in between. There are 13 residues in the CDR3. CDR3 DNA sequence: TGTGCCAGCAGTTTAGGAAGGAACACTGAAGCTTTCTTT. Residues: CASSLGRNTEAFF.

The chain uses TRBV6-5 and TRBJ1-1; D gene unclear. The germline V and J ends were trimmed by 0 bases and 3 bases, with 2 bases remaining between them. Germline V gene sequence: CDR1 MNHEY, CDR2 SVGAGI. The CDR3 runs to 12 residues. The CDR3 loop reads CASSYSHTEAFF. In nucleotides, the CDR3 is TGTGCCAGCAGTTACTCCCACACTGAAGCTTTCTTT.

The chain has TRBV27 and TRBJ2-1, with D possibly TRBD2 on 8 matching bases. The CDR3 contains 17 residues. CDR1 and CDR2 from the germline V gene are MNHEY and SMNVEV (reference sequence). V lost 5 bases and J 2 bases, leaving 19 bases between the germline ends. CDR3 sequence: CASSLTIAGTAYNEQFF. Here the CDR3 DNA reads TGTGCCAGCAGTCTAACCATAGCGGGGACAGCCTACAATGAGCAGTTCTTC.

The table lists this clone with a count of one. The CDR3 region is CAWSVPRRAVEQFF. The CDR3 bases are TGTGCCTGGAGTGTACCTAGGCGGGCGGTTGAGCAGTTCTTC. J is TRBJ2-1 and V is TRBV30; perhaps TRBD2 as D (5 bases). The germline gives CDR1 GTSNPN, CDR2 SVGIG (reference sequence). Between the trimmed V and J ends, which lost 0 bases and 9 bases, there was a span of 15 bases. This CDR3 is built from 14 residues.

This chain joins TRBV2 and TRBJ1-5, with 9 nucleotides matching TRBD1. This CDR3 has 14 amino acids. Per germline, CDR1 SNHLY and CDR2 FYNNEI. J lost 5 bases, V lost 5 bases, and 4 bases had no gene match. The CDR3 nucleotides read TGTGCCAGCAGTACCCGGACAGGGGATCAGCCCCAGCATTTT. This codes for CASSTRTGDQPQHF.

The chain has TRBV5-1 and TRBJ2-3; a possible D gene is TRBD1 (6 bases). The CDR3 consists of 16 residues. V lost 4 bases to trimming and J lost 3 bases, with 18 bases between them. The germline V gene has CDR1 SGHRS and CDR2 YFSETQ. In nucleotides, the CDR3 is TGCGCCAGCAGCCCCGAGTTTAGGGACATTACAGATACGCAGTATTTT. As protein: CASSPEFRDITDTQYF.

Concerning this clone: This specimen includes other DNA sequences encoding the same CDR3. V and J are TRBV13 and TRBJ1-1; TRBD1 matches 7 bases. Germline CDR1 PRHDT, CDR2 FYEKMQ (reference sequence). Trimming removed 6 bases from V and 0 bases from J; junction bases left unmatched: 4. The CDR3 contains 14 residues. CDR3 bases: TGTGCCAGCAGTCCGGGGACAGTGAACACTGAAGCTTTCTTT. This sequence encodes CASSPGTVNTEAFF. The full variable domain, in which reference TRBV13 and TRBJ1-1 provide the parts outside the CDR3, is AAGVIQSPRHLIKEKRETATLKCYPIPRHDTVYWYQQGPGQDPQFLISFYEKMQSDKGSIPDRFSAQQFSDYHSELNMSSLELGDSALYFCASSPGTVNTEAFFGQGTRLTVV.